The 22 T cell receptor beta chains presented below share a single source sample, sequenced in a study of low-dose radiotherapy and immunotherapy resistance in tumors. Described time point: after trial treatment. Treatment described: LDRT plus nivolumab, ipilimumab, low-dose cyclophosphamide and aspirin (RACIN trial). TRAV- and TRBV-specific primers, spanning alpha and beta chains, primed first-strand cDNA. The PCR that amplified TCRs ran for around 20 cycles, relying on a constant-region primer and a V-primer adapter. TCRdb processed the reads anew with MiXCR; each CDR3 protein has one entry. This sample has under 75,000 distinct CDR3 sequences, with 20% to 25% found just once. Sequenced material: PBMCs, taken after low-dose radiotherapy plus immunotherapy. These receptors came from a male donor with prostate cancer.

This clonotype came up a few times. This sequence joins TRBV5-8 and TRBJ2-7; 10 bases map to TRBD1. CDR1 SGHTS and CDR2 YDEGEE come from the germline V gene. The CDR3 loop spans 15 amino acids. J gave up 5 bases and V 4 bases, and 9 bases lay outside the gene matches. The chain's CDR3 is CASSLGGQGGNEQYF. The CDR3 DNA sequence: TGTGCCAGCAGCCTCGGAGGACAGGGGGGAAACGAGCAGTACTTC.

The rearrangement uses TRBV9 and TRBJ2-1; 13 nucleotides agree with TRBD2. V lost 3 bases and J lost 6; bases outside the gene matches: 12. The CDR3 runs to 18 residues. Per germline, CDR1 SGDLS and CDR2 YYNGEE. This CDR3 reads CASSGTSGRIKGGNEQFF. In DNA, the CDR3 is TGTGCCAGCAGCGGGACTAGCGGGAGAATCAAGGGGGGCAATGAGCAGTTCTTC.

This clonotype occurred a few times. The CDR3 loop is CSASTSGGAYEQYF. CDR3 nucleotides: TGCAGTGCTTCGACTAGCGGGGGGGCCTACGAGCAGTACTTC. V usage is TRBV20-1 and J usage is TRBJ2-7, with TRBD2 matching over 14 bases. Unmatched junction bases numbered 2, after V lost 5 bases and J lost 2 bases. This CDR3 contains 14 residues. Germline V gene data show CDR1 as DFQATT and CDR2 as SNEGSKA (reference sequence).

Many counts were recorded for this clonotype. The chain is built from TRBV29-1 and TRBJ1-5; 7 bases match TRBD1. Germline CDR1 and CDR2: SQVTM and ANQGSEA. The CDR3 extends over 13 amino acids. Unmatched junction bases numbered 7, after V lost 6 bases and J lost 5 bases. The CDR3 region is CSVRGQDDQPQHF. The CDR3 nucleotides read TGCAGCGTCCGAGGACAGGATGATCAGCCCCAGCATTTT.

This clonotype was seen at least ten times. J is TRBJ2-7 and V is TRBV5-1; D is perhaps TRBD1 or TRBD2 (5 bases each). V was shortened by 4 bases and J by 4 bases, with 18 bases between the two germline ends. The CDR3 spans 15 residues. The germline CDR1 and CDR2 sequences are SGHRS and YFSETQ. This chain's CDR3 is CASSPRDQGRYEQYF. DNA of the CDR3: TGCGCCAGCAGCCCCCGGGATCAGGGCAGATACGAGCAGTACTTC.

This clonotype was seen at least ten times. V gene TRBV15 combines with J gene TRBJ2-1, with 10 bases lining up with TRBD2. The CDR3 extends over 16 amino acids. V shed 0 bases and J 9 bases; nucleotides not matched to a gene: 8. CDR1 and CDR2 (germline): LNHNV, YYDKDF (reference sequence). The CDR3 nucleotides are TGTGCCACCAGCAGAGAGGGGCTAGCGGGAGTAGGTGAGCAGTTCTTC. Translated, it gives CATSREGLAGVGEQFF.

This clonotype was observed at least ten times. The genes are TRBV29-1 and TRBJ1-3; D remains ambiguous. Germline V gene lookup returns CDR1 SQVTM and CDR2 ANQGSEA. V was pared by 4 bases and J by 0 bases, with 7 bases between. There are 13 residues in the CDR3. The CDR3 nucleotides read TGCAGCGTTGCTTTAGTCTCTGGAAACACCATATATTTT. This sequence encodes CSVALVSGNTIYF.

In the case of this clonotype: The likely explanation is a read error, given a far larger clone one base away. The chain carries TRBV13 and TRBJ1-1, with unresolved D. The CDR3 runs to 16 residues. Germline CDR1 and CDR2: PRHDT and FYEKMQ (reference sequence). The ends were cut back, 6 bases at V and 5 bases at J, with 22 bases in the middle. The CDR3, as DNA: TGTGCCAGCAGTCAAGCGGGGATGGAGGGAGTTACTGAAGCTTTCTTT. Amino acids: CASSQAGMEGVTEAFF.

V and J are TRBV6-5 and TRBJ1-5; tentatively, D is TRBD1 (6 bases). The CDR3 runs 14 residues. Germline loops: CDR1 MNHEY, CDR2 SVGAGI. V shed 5 bases and J shed 4 bases, with 12 bases lying between them. CDR3 in amino acids: CASSEYRENQPQHF. The CDR3 bases are TGTGCCAGCAGTGAGTACAGGGAAAATCAGCCCCAGCATTTT.

The table lists this clonotype with many counts. In DNA form, the CDR3 reads TGTGCCAGCAGTCCTTACAATCAGCCCCAGCATTTT. Residues: CASSPYNQPQHF. The V and J genes are TRBV6-2 or TRBV6-3 and TRBJ1-5; the D is unclear. The V and J ends lost 5 bases and 3 bases respectively, with 5 bases between them. Germline CDR1 is MNHEY and CDR2 is SVGEGT. This CDR3 region has 12 residues.

This clonotype was observed many times. The chain uses TRBV6-5 and TRBJ2-3; D might be TRBD2 (5 bases). This CDR3 contains 15 residues. Trimming pared 0 bases from V and 4 bases from J, leaving 11 bases between. Germline CDR1 and CDR2: MNHEY and SVGAGI. The CDR3 DNA reads as TGTGCCAGCAGTTACTCGGGAGCGAGGGCAGATACGCAGTATTTT. Its translation: CASSYSGARADTQYF.

The V gene is TRBV29-1, the J gene TRBJ1-4, with D unresolved. CDR1 is SQVTM, CDR2 ANQGSEA, per germline. The CDR3 is made up of 11 amino acids. The germline V and J ends were trimmed by 4 bases and 16 bases, with 16 bases remaining between them. CDR3 loop: CSVVETDSRFF. CDR3 in DNA: TGCAGCGTTGTAGAGACCGACTCGAGGTTTTTT.

This clonotype was seen many times. J is TRBJ2-3 and V is TRBV9, with TRBD2 as a possible D gene (5 bases). The germline gives CDR1 SGDLS, CDR2 YYNGEE. Trimming removed 1 base at V and 4 bases at J, with 7 bases between. This CDR3 has 13 amino acids. CDR3 sequence: CASSVRESDTQYF. The CDR3 nucleotides read TGTGCCAGCAGCGTACGGGAATCAGATACGCAGTATTTT.

In this sample, this clonotype turned up a few times. No DNA is shown, since the ends of the CDR3 on it are uncertain; the CDR3 is the one TCRdb lists. The chain recombines TRBV7-2 with TRBJ1-4; TRBD1, as called in the table, went unchecked against the DNA. Ends included, the CDR3 has 13 residues. CDR1 and CDR2 (germline): SGHTA, FQGNSA. The CDR3 sequence: CASSFNREKLFFF.

This clonotype was seen repeatedly, ten times or more. The CDR3 DNA sequence: TGTGCCAGCAGAACCGACGGGACTAGCGGGATTAATGAGCAGTTCTTC. This translates into CASRTDGTSGINEQFF. J is TRBJ2-1 and V is TRBV27; 13 bases fit TRBD2. The V gene end was trimmed by 6 bases and the J gene end by 7 bases; junction bases not matched to a gene: 9. CDR1 is MNHEY, CDR2 SMNVEV, per germline (reference sequence). The CDR3 contains 16 residues.

The sample holds many counts of this clonotype. The chain couples TRBV7-2 to TRBJ2-7; D gene unclear. The CDR3 runs 16 residues. Germline values: CDR1 SGHTA, CDR2 FQGNSA. V lost 4 bases to trimming and J lost 5 bases, with 21 bases between them. For the CDR3, the DNA is TGTGCCAGCAGCTCAACCCCCGTTGGGATATATAACGAGCAGTACTTC. Protein sequence: CASSSTPVGIYNEQYF.

About this clonotype: A far larger clone differs by one base, so this is likely a read error. The genes are TRBV5-3 and TRBJ1-3, with D tentatively TRBD1 (5 bases). TRBV5-3 is given ORF status, its function remaining uncertain. CDR3 length: 15 residues. The CDR3 loop reads CASSLAGGAGNAIYF. CDR3 DNA: TGTGCCAGCAGCTTGGCCGGGGGTGCTGGAAACGCCATATATTTT.

At least ten counts were recorded for this clonotype. This chain links TRBV14 with TRBJ2-3; D gene ambiguous. The V end was cut by 4 bases, the J end by 0 bases, with 17 bases between. The V gene's germline CDR1 is SGHDN and CDR2 FVKESK. The CDR3 totals 17 residues. CDR3 protein: CASSPIRVGTSTDTQYF. The CDR3, as DNA: TGTGCCAGCAGCCCCATCCGGGTGGGAACTAGCACAGATACGCAGTATTTT.

The J gene is TRBJ2-7, the V gene TRBV5-6; D is unclear. The germline CDR1 and CDR2 sequences are SGHDT and YYEEEE. The V end lost 4 bases, the J end lost 0 bases, and 14 bases lay between the germline ends. There are 15 residues in the CDR3. CDR3 amino acids: CASSPQSASSYEQYF. In nucleotides, the CDR3 is TGTGCCAGCAGCCCGCAGTCAGCCAGCTCCTACGAGCAGTACTTC.

This clonotype was detected ten times or more. The rearrangement uses TRBV29-1 and TRBJ1-5; D not resolved. Germline-derived CDR1 and CDR2 are SQVTM and ANQGSEA. V was cut by 7 bases and J by 8 bases, with 18 bases left in between. The CDR3 length is 13 residues. The CDR3, as DNA: TGCAGCGGGGCGGGAGGCGCTATGAAGCCCCAGCATTTT. It is translated as CSGAGGAMKPQHF.

This clonotype was detected ten times or more. V and J are TRBV5-1 and TRBJ2-2; D may match TRBD1 or TRBD2 (6 bases each). Germline assignment: CDR1 SGHRS and CDR2 YFSETQ. V was trimmed by 0 bases and J by 4 bases, leaving 10 bases between them. The CDR3 spans 15 residues. Here the CDR3 DNA reads TGCGCCAGCAGCTTGGCCCCGGGGGCCACCGGGGAGCTGTTTTTT. It yields the protein CASSLAPGATGELFF.

This clonotype appeared a few times. The rearrangement uses TRBV20-1 and TRBJ2-3, with 9 nucleotides matching TRBD1. The CDR3 consists of 16 residues. Losses at the gene ends were 3 bases for V and 2 bases for J; bases not matched to a gene: 9. Per the germline V gene, CDR1 is DFQATT and CDR2 is SNEGSKA (reference sequence). Here the CDR3 reads CSARGIGQGHTDTQYF. CDR3 DNA: TGCAGTGCTAGGGGAATTGGACAGGGGCACACAGATACGCAGTATTTT.